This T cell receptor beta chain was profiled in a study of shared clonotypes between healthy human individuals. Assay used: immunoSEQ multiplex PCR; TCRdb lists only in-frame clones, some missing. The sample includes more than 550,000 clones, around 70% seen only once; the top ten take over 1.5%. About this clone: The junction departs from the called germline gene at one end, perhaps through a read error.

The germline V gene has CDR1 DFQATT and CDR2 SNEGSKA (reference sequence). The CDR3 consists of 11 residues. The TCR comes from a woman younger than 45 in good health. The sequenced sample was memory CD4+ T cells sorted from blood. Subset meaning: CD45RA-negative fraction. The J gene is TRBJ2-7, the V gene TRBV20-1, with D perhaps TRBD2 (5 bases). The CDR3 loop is CSATDSHEQYF. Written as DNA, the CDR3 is TGCAGTGCTACGGACTCCCACGAGCAGTACTTC.